Listed below are T cell receptor beta chains from one sample, sequenced in a study of T cells of healthy individuals. TCRdb ran MiXCR on the 5' RACE reads and lists one entry per CDR3 protein. Here the sample spans around 63,000 distinct CDR3 sequences, 16% being singletons. Receptors originate from a human donor in good health. Each CDR3 is given with its conserved first and last residue. The D gene is left open where the match is weak. Clone sizes are given selectively: once, few, many, or a class where the clone is expanded.

j_call clone_size d_call v_call cdr3_aa cdr3_nt
TRBJ2-7 few TRBD2 TRBV15 CATSRDSGRVPRNEQYF TGTGCCACCAGCAGAGATAGTGGGAGGGTCCCACGGAACGAGCAGTACTTC
TRBJ1-1 few . TRBV4-1 CASSLEDRVTEAFF TGCGCCAGCAGCCTTGAGGATCGGGTCACTGAAGCTTTCTTT
TRBJ2-2 few TRBD2 TRBV6-2/TRBV6-3 CAVPGTSGSLGLILNTGELFF TGTGCCGTCCCCGGGACTAGCGGGAGTTTAGGACTTATTCTGAACACCGGGGAGCTGTTTTTT
TRBJ2-1 many TRBD1 TRBV24-1 CATSETGVASYNEQFF TGTGCCACCAGTGAAACAGGGGTGGCCTCCTACAATGAGCAGTTCTTC
TRBJ2-3 . TRBD2 TRBV6-5 CASSYLPSGGDTQYF TGTGCCAGCAGTTACCTGCCTAGCGGGGGAGATACGCAGTATTTT
TRBJ1-5 many . TRBV12-5 CASGLAPWSSNQPQHF TGTGCTAGTGGTTTGGCCCCTTGGAGTAGCAATCAGCCCCAGCATTTT
TRBJ1-1 many . TRBV5-1 CASSITVNTEAFF TGCGCCAGCAGCATAACAGTGAACACTGAAGCTTTCTTT
TRBJ2-3 . . TRBV12-3/TRBV12-4 CASSFGITDTQYF TGTGCCAGCAGTTTCGGAATCACAGATACGCAGTATTTT
TRBJ1-1 many TRBD1 TRBV6-5 CASSYVGTGGKNTEAFF TGTGCCAGCAGTTATGTTGGGACAGGGGGTAAAAACACTGAAGCTTTCTTT
TRBJ2-1 . TRBD2 TRBV3-1 CASSRGTSGGNEQFF TGTGCCAGCAGCCGAGGGACTAGCGGGGGGAACGAGCAGTTCTTC
TRBJ1-1 . TRBD1 TRBV2 CASSDQTGGTEAFF TGTGCCAGCAGTGACCAGACAGGGGGTACTGAAGCTTTCTTT
TRBJ2-1 . . TRBV7-9 CASTPRGGALPSYNEQFF TGTGCCAGCACCCCAAGAGGAGGAGCCCTTCCTTCCTACAATGAGCAGTTCTTC
TRBJ2-7 . . TRBV7-9 CASSLGGTAYYEQYF TGTGCCAGCAGCTTAGGCGGGACAGCCTACTACGAGCAGTACTTC
TRBJ2-3 . TRBD1 TRBV5-6 CATRGQVADTQYF TGTGCCACTAGGGGACAGGTCGCAGATACGCAGTATTTT
TRBJ2-7 . TRBD2 TRBV28 CASSLSSGSHEQYF TGTGCCAGCAGTTTATCTAGCGGGAGCCACGAGCAGTACTTC
TRBJ1-3 . . TRBV6-1 CASSEVVRNTIYF TGTGCCAGCAGTGAAGTTGTTCGAAACACCATATATTTT
TRBJ2-1 few . TRBV7-6 CASSRGAGRNEQFF TGTGCCAGCAGCCGCGGAGCGGGTCGAAATGAGCAGTTCTTC